The 9 T cell receptor beta chains reported below all come from one sample, sequenced in a study of prognosis after radiotherapy for stage I lung cancer. Multiplex PCR in two rounds served to amplify TCR beta CDR3 from genomic DNA. Primers were specific to each TRBV and TRBJ gene in first-round PCR. TCRdb redid the calling of the multiplex PCR reads with MiXCR, one entry per CDR3 protein. The sample shows almost 20,000 distinct CDR3 sequences, about 26% of them seen only once. The source was PBMCs, collected before or after stereotactic body radiation therapy (not recorded which). All receptors come from a donor at least 50 years old with non-small cell lung cancer.

This clonotype appeared many times. The chain couples TRBV20-1 to TRBJ2-3; either TRBD1 or TRBD2 may supply D (5 bases each). CDR1 and CDR2 (germline): DFQATT, SNEGSKA (reference sequence). V gave up 6 bases and J gave up 6 bases, with 19 bases separating them. The CDR3 is 14 amino acids. For the CDR3, the DNA is TGCAGTGCCAGGGCTATACTAGGAGCGGATACGCAGTATTTT. As protein: CSARAILGADTQYF.

This clonotype was observed once. V usage is TRBV7-9 and J usage is TRBJ2-1; 12 bases line up with TRBD2. CDR1 is SEHNR, CDR2 FQNEAQ, per germline (reference sequence). The CDR3 consists of 16 residues. With V trimmed by 4 bases and J by 8 bases, 9 bases remained unmatched. The CDR3 nucleotides are TGTGCCAGCAGCTCCCTGACTAGCGGGGGTAAGCATGAGCAGTTCTTC. This encodes CASSSLTSGGKHEQFF.

Ten or more counts support this clonotype. The chain uses TRBV4-1 and TRBJ1-4; possible D gene TRBD1, 5 bases. V dropped 0 bases and J dropped 3 bases, with 14 bases sitting between them. Looked up from germline, CDR1 is MGHRA and CDR2 is YSYEKL. The CDR3 spans 17 residues. The CDR3 region is CASSQEAGGTSNEKLFF. CDR3 nucleotide sequence: TGCGCCAGCAGCCAAGAGGCAGGCGGGACTTCTAATGAAAAACTGTTTTTT.

This clonotype appeared many times. The chain combines TRBV19 with TRBJ2-3; 7 bases agree with TRBD2. The CDR3 has 14 amino acids. V shed 2 bases and J 6 bases; nucleotides not matched to a gene: 5. Germline V gene sequence: CDR1 LNHDA, CDR2 SQIVND (reference sequence). In DNA form, the CDR3 reads TGTGCCAGTAGTATAAACGGGAGGCCGGATACGCAGTATTTT. Its protein is CASSINGRPDTQYF. Using reference TRBV19 and TRBJ2-3 for the parts outside the CDR3, the full variable domain is DGGITQSPKYLFRKEGQNVTLSCEQNLNHDAMYWYRQDPGQGLRLIYYSQIVNDFQKGDIAEGYSVSREKKESFPLTVTSAQKNPTAFYLCASSINGRPDTQYFGPGTRLTVL.

This clonotype has a count of ten or more. The CDR3 region is CASSQDRWAYEQYF. CDR3 in DNA: TGTGCCAGCAGCCAGGACCGTTGGGCCTACGAGCAGTACTTC. J is TRBJ2-7 and V is TRBV7-9; D remains ambiguous. CDR1 is SEHNR, CDR2 FQNEAQ, per germline (reference sequence). The CDR3 consists of 14 residues. Between the trimmed V and J ends, which lost 5 bases and 2 bases, there was a span of 13 bases.

In its sample, this clonotype was seen many times. This chain links TRBV9 with TRBJ2-2; weak D call: TRBD2 (6 bases). Trimming removed 0 bases from V and 3 bases from J, with 12 bases in between. The CDR3 length is 16 residues. The germline CDR1 and CDR2 sequences are SGDLS and YYNGEE. The CDR3 loop is CASSVEGSGYTGELFF. The CDR3 DNA reads TGTGCCAGCAGCGTAGAAGGTAGCGGATACACCGGGGAGCTGTTTTTT.

This clonotype has a count of ten or more. The rearrangement links TRBV4-3 to TRBJ2-1; 9 positions agree with TRBD2. This CDR3 region has 17 residues. CDR1 and CDR2 (germline): LGHNA, YSLEER. V trimming: 0 bases; J trimming: 3 bases; junction bases outside the gene matches: 6. The CDR3 nucleotides are TGCGCCAGCAGCCAAGAGATTTCTAGCGGGAACTACAATGAGCAGTTCTTC. Residues: CASSQEISSGNYNEQFF.

This clonotype was counted ten times or more. A read error may account for a junction end that differs from germline. This chain connects TRBV20-1 to TRBJ2-1, with TRBD2 as a possible D gene (5 bases). This CDR3 is built from 13 residues. Per germline, CDR1 DFQATT and CDR2 SNEGSKA (reference sequence). CDR3 in amino acids: CSASQNAGGAPSF. The CDR3 nucleotides are TGCAGTGCTAGCCAAAACGCGGGCGGAGCCCCCTCGTTC.

This chain joins TRBV6-1 and TRBJ2-1; 12 positions agree with TRBD2. CDR1 is MNHNS and CDR2 is SASEGT in the germline V gene. The CDR3 runs to 15 residues. With V trimmed by 7 bases and J by 5 bases, 6 bases remained unmatched. Written as DNA, the CDR3 is TGTGCCAGCATTTCACTAGCGGGAGGCCACAATGAGCAGTTCTTC. Residues: CASISLAGGHNEQFF.